The 14 T cell receptor beta chains given below trace back to one sample, sequenced in a study of vaccination and CD4 T cells after COVID-19. Treatment reported: roughly 10-day PBMC culture with coronavirus spike peptide pools or control peptides (ViraFEST assay). These receptors' targets are unknown. Cultured CD4+ T cell DNA underwent sequencing with the Oncomine TCR Beta short-read assay. A single record per CDR3 protein comes from TCRdb applying MiXCR to the PCR reads. The data contain approximately 15,000 distinct CDR3 sequences, about 46% of them singletons. This specimen was CD4+ T cells from blood, cultured in vitro, taken before SARS-CoV-2 vaccination. Receptors originate from a human donor who had recovered from COVID-19.

The chain recombines TRBV15 with TRBJ1-1, with D possibly matching TRBD1 (6 bases). This CDR3 region has 16 residues. V shed 1 base and J shed 6 bases, with 18 bases lying between them. Germline CDR1 and CDR2: LNHNV and YYDKDF (reference sequence). The CDR3 here is CATSRGGAGTPPEAFF. As DNA, the CDR3 is TGTGCCACCAGCAGAGGTGGGGCCGGGACACCCCCTGAAGCTTTCTTT.

This clonotype was picked up one time. The gene calls are TRBV29-1 and TRBJ2-1; 9 bases map to TRBD2. Unmatched junction bases numbered 11, after V lost 4 bases and J lost 7 bases. This CDR3 has 15 residues. From germline, CDR1 is SQVTM and CDR2 ANQGSEA. In DNA, the CDR3 is TGCAGCGTTGCCGAAGCGGGAGGTCCTCGGAATGAGCAGTTCTTC. It encodes CSVAEAGGPRNEQFF.

In this sample, this clonotype turned up a few times. The V and J genes are TRBV20-1 and TRBJ2-7, with no clear D. V was trimmed by 4 bases and J by 1 base, leaving 5 bases between them. This CDR3 is 11 amino acids long. Germline lookup yields CDR1 DFQATT and CDR2 SNEGSKA (reference sequence). The CDR3 nucleotides are TGCAGTGCTACCAGATCCTACGAGCAGTACTTC. Translation: CSATRSYEQYF.

The rearrangement links TRBV5-4 to TRBJ1-5, with TRBD1 as a possible D gene (5 bases). V was clipped by 4 bases and J by 1 base, with 6 bases between them. The CDR3 has 13 residues. The germline V gene encodes CDR1 SGHNT and CDR2 YYREEE (reference sequence). In nucleotides, the CDR3 is TGTGCCAGCAGCCGGGACAGCAATCAGCCCCAGCATTTT. It codes for CASSRDSNQPQHF.

The V and J genes are TRBV15 and TRBJ2-1; D is perhaps TRBD2 (5 bases). Looked up from germline, CDR1 is LNHNV and CDR2 is YYDKDF (reference sequence). Trimming stripped 1 base from V and 1 base from J, with 11 bases between. The CDR3 sequence is 16 residues long. The CDR3 region has the DNA TGTGCCACCAGCAGAGTCCCTAGCAGATCCTACAATGAGCAGTTCTTC. Translation: CATSRVPSRSYNEQFF. Variable domain in full (rest from reference TRBV15 and TRBJ2-1): DAMVIQNPRYQVTQFGKPVTLSCSQTLNHNVMYWYQQKSSQAPKLLFHYYDKDFNNEADTPDNFQSRRPNTSFCFLDIRSPGLGDTAMYLCATSRVPSRSYNEQFFGPGTRLTVL.

The gene calls are TRBV6-1 and TRBJ2-1; no firm D call. The CDR3 spans 11 residues. The V end lost 8 bases, the J end lost 10 bases, and 12 bases lay between the germline ends. From germline, CDR1 is MNHNS and CDR2 SASEGT. The CDR3 loop is CASVHGLEQFF. In DNA, the CDR3 is TGTGCCAGCGTTCACGGCCTGGAGCAGTTCTTC.

About this clonotype itself: Germline and junction disagree at one end, which may indicate a read error. The V gene is TRBV20-1, the J gene TRBJ1-2; D is perhaps TRBD1 (5 bases). CDR1 and CDR2 (germline): DFQATT, SNEGSKA (reference sequence). The CDR3 is 8 amino acids. The DNA for the CDR3 is TGCAGTGTTAAACAGGTTTCCTTC. This translates into CSVKQVSF.

In this sample, this clonotype is medium-sized (0.01 to 0.1%). The rearrangement joins TRBV7-2 to TRBJ1-2; D might be TRBD1 (5 bases). This CDR3 contains 17 residues. V was cut by 1 base and J by 2 bases, with 17 bases left in between. Germline CDR1 and CDR2: SGHTA and FQGNSA. The DNA for the CDR3 is TGTGCCAGCAGCTTAGATACGCGGCCCAGGGCCAACTATGGCTACACCTTC. Its translation: CASSLDTRPRANYGYTF.

This chain connects TRBV6-1 to TRBJ2-2, with 10 bases fitting TRBD1. Germline V gene data show CDR1 as MNHNS and CDR2 as SASEGT. The CDR3 contains 15 residues. Trimming cost V 6 bases and J 4 bases; bases outside gene matches: 5. DNA of the CDR3: TGTGCCAGCAGACCGACAGGGGGCTTCACCGGGGAGCTGTTTTTT. Translating gives CASRPTGGFTGELFF.

CDR3 nucleotides: TGTGCCAGCAGTGTGACGGGCCCGAACACCGGGGAGCTGTTTTTT. It codes for CASSVTGPNTGELFF. The rearrangement joins TRBV6-1 to TRBJ2-2, with D uncertain. The CDR3 spans 15 residues. The V gene's germline CDR1 is MNHNS and CDR2 SASEGT. V lost 4 bases and J lost 0, with 9 bases in between.

This chain joins TRBV15 and TRBJ1-5; D uncertain. Looked up from germline, CDR1 is LNHNV and CDR2 is YYDKDF (reference sequence). CDR3 length: 14 amino acids. V shed 5 bases and J shed 1 base, with 9 bases lying between them. The CDR3 bases are TGTGCCACCAGCGCGGTGAGAAGCAATCAGCCCCAGCATTTT. It translates to CATSAVRSNQPQHF.

The rearrangement joins TRBV7-8 to TRBJ1-1; D might be TRBD1 (5 bases). The germline V gene encodes CDR1 SGHVS and CDR2 FQNEAQ. V was cut by 0 bases and J by 4 bases, with 9 bases left in between. The CDR3 has 14 amino acids. CDR3 sequence (DNA): TGTGCCAGCAGCTTAGCGGCCGGGGGCACTGAAGCTTTCTTT. This gives the protein CASSLAAGGTEAFF.

This clonotype was counted between two and nine times. The chain has TRBV20-1 and TRBJ1-6; TRBD1 matches at 9 bases. Trimming removed 5 bases from V and 7 bases from J; junction bases left unmatched: 12. CDR3 length: 16 amino acids. In germline, CDR1 is DFQATT, CDR2 SNEGSKA (reference sequence). The CDR3 bases are TGCAGTGCTCCCACAGGGGGCGAAGGGTGGAATTCACCCCTCCACTTT. This gives the protein CSAPTGGEGWNSPLHF.

This chain uses TRBV28 with TRBJ1-6; D call uncertain. The CDR3 length is 13 residues. V was cut by 5 bases and J by 4 bases, with 6 bases left in between. Germline CDR1 reads MDHEN; CDR2 reads SYDVKM. CDR3 sequence: CASSMGYNSPLHF. The CDR3 DNA sequence: TGTGCCAGCAGTATGGGGTATAATTCACCCCTCCACTTT.